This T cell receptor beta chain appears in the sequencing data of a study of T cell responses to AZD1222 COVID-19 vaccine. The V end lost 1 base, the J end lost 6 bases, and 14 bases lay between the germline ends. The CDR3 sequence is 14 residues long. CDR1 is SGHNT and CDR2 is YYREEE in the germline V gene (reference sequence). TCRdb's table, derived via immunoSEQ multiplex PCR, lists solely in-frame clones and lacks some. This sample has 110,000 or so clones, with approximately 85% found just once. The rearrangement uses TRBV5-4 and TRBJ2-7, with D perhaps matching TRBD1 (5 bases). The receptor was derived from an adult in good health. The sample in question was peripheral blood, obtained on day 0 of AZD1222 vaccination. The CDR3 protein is CASSLQGRSSEQYF. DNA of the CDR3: TGTGCCAGCAGCTTGCAGGGAAGGTCGTCCGAGCAGTACTTC.